Listed below are T cell receptor beta chains from one sample, sequenced in a study of blood T cell repertoires in COVID-19. Generated by immunoSEQ multiplex PCR, the TCRdb table keeps only in-frame clones and is missing some. Of 150,000 to 200,000 clones in the sample, more than 75% were seen once. Material: peripheral blood. Receptors were obtained from a woman older than 75 with COVID-19, enrolled during active disease. CDR3s include the opening cysteine and the closing phenylalanine or tryptophan. A D gene is named only where the DNA matches it firmly. Clone size appears in some rows only: once, few, many, or a class for an expanded clone.

clone_size: -; v_call: TRBV7-3; d_call: -; j_call: TRBJ2-3; cdr3_aa: CASSLNKRAITDTQYF; cdr3_nt: TGTGCCAGCAGCTTAAATAAGCGAGCGATCACAGATACGCAGTATTTT
clone_size: -; v_call: TRBV5-5; d_call: -; j_call: TRBJ2-3; cdr3_aa: CASTFGTSTDTQYF; cdr3_nt: TGTGCCAGCACCTTTGGGACTAGCACAGATACGCAGTATTTT
clone_size: -; v_call: TRBV2; d_call: -; j_call: TRBJ2-7; cdr3_aa: CASTWSYEQYF; cdr3_nt: TGTGCCAGCACTTGGAGCTACGAGCAGTACTTC
clone_size: -; v_call: TRBV9; d_call: -; j_call: TRBJ1-6; cdr3_aa: CASSVGGVSNSPLHF; cdr3_nt: TGTGCCAGCAGCGTAGGCGGGGTTTCTAATTCACCCCTCCACTTT
clone_size: -; v_call: TRBV29-1; d_call: TRBD1; j_call: TRBJ1-5; cdr3_aa: CSVEEGGTGNQPQHF; cdr3_nt: TGCAGCGTTGAAGAAGGAGGGACAGGCAATCAGCCCCAGCATTTT
clone_size: -; v_call: TRBV27; d_call: -; j_call: TRBJ1-4; cdr3_aa: CASSYSPGQPNEKLFF; cdr3_nt: TGTGCCAGCAGTTATTCTCCGGGACAACCGAATGAAAAACTGTTTTTT
clone_size: -; v_call: TRBV28; d_call: TRBD1; j_call: TRBJ1-1; cdr3_aa: CASNPQGWGNTEAFF; cdr3_nt: TGTGCCAGCAACCCACAGGGGTGGGGGAACACTGAAGCTTTCTTT
clone_size: -; v_call: TRBV19; d_call: TRBD1; j_call: TRBJ2-2; cdr3_aa: CASSSQGAGGELFF; cdr3_nt: TGTGCCAGTAGTTCTCAGGGGGCCGGCGGGGAGCTGTTTTTT
clone_size: -; v_call: TRBV10-3; d_call: TRBD1; j_call: TRBJ2-7; cdr3_aa: CAISEWGTGGERSSYEQYF; cdr3_nt: TGTGCCATCAGTGAATGGGGGACAGGGGGTGAGAGGAGCTCCTACGAGCAGTACTTC
clone_size: -; v_call: TRBV19; d_call: TRBD2; j_call: TRBJ2-1; cdr3_aa: CASSILAGGLFNEQFF; cdr3_nt: TGTGCCAGTAGTATATTAGCGGGAGGCCTGTTCAATGAGCAGTTCTTC
clone_size: -; v_call: TRBV28; d_call: -; j_call: TRBJ2-1; cdr3_aa: CASSFQRVDNEQFF; cdr3_nt: TGTGCCAGCAGTTTCCAGCGGGTCGACAATGAGCAGTTCTTC
clone_size: -; v_call: TRBV5-1; d_call: -; j_call: TRBJ2-3; cdr3_aa: CASRGASRPDTQYF; cdr3_nt: TGCGCCAGCAGGGGGGCATCGAGGCCAGATACGCAGTATTTT
clone_size: -; v_call: TRBV4-3; d_call: TRBD2; j_call: TRBJ2-7; cdr3_aa: CASSRSRTSGRYEQYF; cdr3_nt: TGCGCCAGCAGCCGCTCGAGGACTAGCGGGAGGTACGAGCAGTACTTC
clone_size: -; v_call: TRBV19; d_call: TRBD1; j_call: TRBJ1-2; cdr3_aa: CASIKPGQSYGYTF; cdr3_nt: TGTGCCAGTATTAAGCCGGGACAGTCCTATGGCTACACCTTC
clone_size: once; v_call: TRBV12-3/TRBV12-4; d_call: -; j_call: TRBJ2-4; cdr3_aa: CASSFGVENIQYF; cdr3_nt: TGTGCCAGCAGTTTCGGGGTGGAAAACATTCAGTACTTC
clone_size: -; v_call: TRBV29-1; d_call: -; j_call: TRBJ2-1; cdr3_aa: CSADNVADLYNEQFF; cdr3_nt: TGCAGCGCTGACAACGTAGCGGACCTATACAATGAGCAGTTCTTC
clone_size: few; v_call: TRBV7-2; d_call: -; j_call: TRBJ2-2; cdr3_aa: CASSDRAGANGELFF; cdr3_nt: TGTGCCAGCAGCGATCGGGCAGGGGCGAACGGGGAGCTGTTTTTT
clone_size: -; v_call: TRBV19; d_call: TRBD1; j_call: TRBJ1-2; cdr3_aa: CASSIETGGYGYTF; cdr3_nt: TGTGCCAGTAGTATAGAGACAGGGGGCTATGGCTACACCTTC
clone_size: -; v_call: TRBV5-4; d_call: TRBD2; j_call: TRBJ2-3; cdr3_aa: CASSLATTSGNTQYF; cdr3_nt: TGTGCCAGCAGCTTGGCCACGACTAGCGGGAATACGCAGTATTTT
clone_size: once; v_call: TRBV7-8; d_call: TRBD1; j_call: TRBJ1-2; cdr3_aa: CAAGDSFYGYTF; cdr3_nt: TGTGCCGCAGGGGACAGCTTCTATGGCTACACCTTC
clone_size: -; v_call: TRBV28; d_call: TRBD1; j_call: TRBJ1-2; cdr3_aa: CASSYRGRGYTF; cdr3_nt: TGTGCCAGCAGTTACAGGGGTCGCGGCTACACCTTC
clone_size: -; v_call: TRBV5-5; d_call: -; j_call: TRBJ1-2; cdr3_aa: CASTTLEVNYGYTF; cdr3_nt: TGTGCCAGCACCACCCTTGAGGTAAACTATGGCTACACCTTC
clone_size: -; v_call: TRBV6-2/TRBV6-3; d_call: -; j_call: TRBJ1-5; cdr3_aa: CASSVQYRNSNQPQHF; cdr3_nt: TGTGCCAGCAGCGTCCAATACAGGAATAGCAATCAGCCCCAGCATTTT
clone_size: -; v_call: TRBV10-2; d_call: TRBD1; j_call: TRBJ1-1; cdr3_aa: CATEQGSTEAFF; cdr3_nt: TGCGCCACTGAACAGGGGAGCACTGAAGCTTTCTTT
clone_size: few; v_call: TRBV6-2/TRBV6-3; d_call: TRBD1; j_call: TRBJ1-5; cdr3_aa: CASSSTGGARAQHF; cdr3_nt: TGTGCCAGCAGTTCGACAGGGGGCGCGAGGGCCCAGCATTTT
clone_size: -; v_call: TRBV18; d_call: TRBD2; j_call: TRBJ2-1; cdr3_aa: CASSPPGLAGAYNEQFF; cdr3_nt: TGTGCCAGCTCACCACCCGGACTAGCGGGAGCCTACAATGAGCAGTTCTTC
clone_size: -; v_call: TRBV19; d_call: TRBD2; j_call: TRBJ2-1; cdr3_aa: CASSIGGGRANEQFF; cdr3_nt: TGTGCCAGTAGTATAGGGGGCGGGAGGGCCAATGAGCAGTTCTTC
clone_size: -; v_call: TRBV3-1/TRBV3-2; d_call: TRBD2; j_call: TRBJ2-1; cdr3_aa: CASSQERLAGDPGGNEQFF; cdr3_nt: TGTGCCAGCAGCCAAGAACGGCTAGCGGGAGACCCTGGGGGCAATGAGCAGTTCTTC